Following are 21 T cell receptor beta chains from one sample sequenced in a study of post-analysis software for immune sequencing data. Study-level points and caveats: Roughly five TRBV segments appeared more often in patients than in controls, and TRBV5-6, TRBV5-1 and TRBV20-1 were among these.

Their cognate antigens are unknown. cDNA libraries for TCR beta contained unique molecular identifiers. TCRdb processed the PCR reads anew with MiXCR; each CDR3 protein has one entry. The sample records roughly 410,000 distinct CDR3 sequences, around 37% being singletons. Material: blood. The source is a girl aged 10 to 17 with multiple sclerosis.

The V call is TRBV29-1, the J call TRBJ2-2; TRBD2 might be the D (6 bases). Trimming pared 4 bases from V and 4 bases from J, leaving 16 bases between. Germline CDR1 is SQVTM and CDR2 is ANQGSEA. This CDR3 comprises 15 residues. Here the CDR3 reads CSVGGDEIGTGELFF. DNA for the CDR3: TGCAGCGTTGGGGGGGATGAGATTGGCACCGGGGAGCTGTTTTTT.

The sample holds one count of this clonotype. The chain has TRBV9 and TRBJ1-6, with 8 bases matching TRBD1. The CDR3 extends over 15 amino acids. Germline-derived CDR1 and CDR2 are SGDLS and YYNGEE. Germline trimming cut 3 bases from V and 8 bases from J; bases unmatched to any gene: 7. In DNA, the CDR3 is TGTGCCAGCAGCGCGGCCGACAGGGGACATTCACCCCTCCACTTT. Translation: CASSAADRGHSPLHF.

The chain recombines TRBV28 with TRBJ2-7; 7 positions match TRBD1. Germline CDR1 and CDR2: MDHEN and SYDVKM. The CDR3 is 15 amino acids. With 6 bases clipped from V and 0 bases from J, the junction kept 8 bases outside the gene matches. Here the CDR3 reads CASRIPGQSSYEQYF. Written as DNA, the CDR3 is TGTGCCAGCAGGATCCCGGGACAGAGCTCCTACGAGCAGTACTTC.

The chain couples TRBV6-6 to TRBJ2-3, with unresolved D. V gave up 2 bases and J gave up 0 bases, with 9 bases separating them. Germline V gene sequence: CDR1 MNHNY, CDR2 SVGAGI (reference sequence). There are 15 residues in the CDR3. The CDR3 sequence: CASSYKGVSTDTQYF. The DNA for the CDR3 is TGTGCCAGCAGTTACAAGGGTGTTAGCACAGATACGCAGTATTTT.

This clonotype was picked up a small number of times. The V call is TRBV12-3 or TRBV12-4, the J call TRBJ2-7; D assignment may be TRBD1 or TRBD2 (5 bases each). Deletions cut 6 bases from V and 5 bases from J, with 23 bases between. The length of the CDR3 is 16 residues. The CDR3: CASRYSGTQEVDEQYF. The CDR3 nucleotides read TGTGCCAGCAGATATTCGGGGACCCAAGAAGTAGACGAGCAGTACTTC.

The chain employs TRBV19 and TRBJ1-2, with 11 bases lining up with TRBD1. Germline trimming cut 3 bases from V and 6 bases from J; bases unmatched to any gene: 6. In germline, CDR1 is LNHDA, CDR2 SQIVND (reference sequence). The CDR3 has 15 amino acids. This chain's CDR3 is CASSISGQGVDGYTF. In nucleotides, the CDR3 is TGTGCCAGTAGTATTTCGGGACAGGGGGTTGATGGCTACACCTTC.

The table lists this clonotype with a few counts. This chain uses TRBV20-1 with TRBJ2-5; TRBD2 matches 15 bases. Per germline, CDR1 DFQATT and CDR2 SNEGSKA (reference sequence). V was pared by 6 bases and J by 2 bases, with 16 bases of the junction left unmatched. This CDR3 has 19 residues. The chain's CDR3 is CSARGLTRGLAGGQETQYF. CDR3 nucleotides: TGCAGTGCCAGGGGTCTTACACGGGGACTAGCGGGGGGTCAAGAGACCCAGTACTTC.

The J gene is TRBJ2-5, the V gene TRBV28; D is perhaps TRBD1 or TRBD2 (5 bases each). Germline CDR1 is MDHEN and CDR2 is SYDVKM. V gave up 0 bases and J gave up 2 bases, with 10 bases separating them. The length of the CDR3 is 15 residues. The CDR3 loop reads CASSLWGDQQETQYF. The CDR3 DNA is TGTGCCAGCAGTTTATGGGGGGACCAACAAGAGACCCAGTACTTC.

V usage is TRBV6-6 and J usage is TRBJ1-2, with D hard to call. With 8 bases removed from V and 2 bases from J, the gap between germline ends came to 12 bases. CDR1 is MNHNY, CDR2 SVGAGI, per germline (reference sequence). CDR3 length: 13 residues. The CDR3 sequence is CASVTQLNYGYTF. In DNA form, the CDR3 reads TGTGCCAGCGTCACACAGCTGAACTATGGCTACACCTTC.

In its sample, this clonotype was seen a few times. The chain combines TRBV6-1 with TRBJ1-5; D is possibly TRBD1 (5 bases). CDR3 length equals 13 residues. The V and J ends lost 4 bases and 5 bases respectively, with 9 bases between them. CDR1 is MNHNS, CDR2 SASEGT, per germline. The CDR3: CASSVQGDQPQHF. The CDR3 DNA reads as TGTGCCAGCAGTGTCCAGGGCGATCAGCCCCAGCATTTT.

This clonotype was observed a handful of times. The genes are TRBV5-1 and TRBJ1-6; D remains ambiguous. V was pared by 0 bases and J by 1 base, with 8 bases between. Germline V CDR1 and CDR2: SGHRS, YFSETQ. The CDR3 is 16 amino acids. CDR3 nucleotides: TGCGCCAGCAGCTTGGGAGGAATTTCCTATAATTCACCCCTCCACTTT. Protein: CASSLGGISYNSPLHF. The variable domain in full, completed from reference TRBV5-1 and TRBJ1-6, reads KAGVTQTPRYLIKTRGQQVTLSCSPISGHRSVSWYQQTPGQGLQFLFEYFSETQRNKGNFPGRFSGRQFSNSRSEMNVSTLELGDSALYLCASSLGGISYNSPLHFGNGTRLTVT.

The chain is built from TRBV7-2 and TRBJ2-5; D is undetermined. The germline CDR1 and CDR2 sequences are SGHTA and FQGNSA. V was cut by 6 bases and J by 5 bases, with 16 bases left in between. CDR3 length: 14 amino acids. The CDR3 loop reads CASRATTERETQYF. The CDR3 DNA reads TGTGCCAGCAGGGCCACCACGGAGAGGGAGACCCAGTACTTC.

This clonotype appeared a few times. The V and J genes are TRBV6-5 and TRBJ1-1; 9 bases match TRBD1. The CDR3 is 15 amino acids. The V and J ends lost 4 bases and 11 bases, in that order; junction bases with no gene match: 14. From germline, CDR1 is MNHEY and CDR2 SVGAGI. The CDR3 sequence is CASSFTRDRVSAAFF. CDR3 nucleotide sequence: TGTGCCAGCAGTTTCACCCGGGACAGGGTGTCTGCGGCTTTCTTT.

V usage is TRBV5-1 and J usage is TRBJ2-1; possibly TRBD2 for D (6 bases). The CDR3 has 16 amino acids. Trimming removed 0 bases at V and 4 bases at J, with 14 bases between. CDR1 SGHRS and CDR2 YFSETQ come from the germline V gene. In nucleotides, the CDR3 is TGCGCCAGCAGCTTGGGCGCGGGGCCCAGATACAATGAGCAGTTCTTC. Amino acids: CASSLGAGPRYNEQFF.

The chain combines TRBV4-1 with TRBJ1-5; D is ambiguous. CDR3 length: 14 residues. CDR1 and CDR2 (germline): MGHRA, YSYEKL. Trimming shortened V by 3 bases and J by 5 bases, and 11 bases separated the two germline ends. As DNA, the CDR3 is TGCGCCAGCAGCCACGTCGGGTCAGATCAGCCCCAGCATTTT. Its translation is CASSHVGSDQPQHF.

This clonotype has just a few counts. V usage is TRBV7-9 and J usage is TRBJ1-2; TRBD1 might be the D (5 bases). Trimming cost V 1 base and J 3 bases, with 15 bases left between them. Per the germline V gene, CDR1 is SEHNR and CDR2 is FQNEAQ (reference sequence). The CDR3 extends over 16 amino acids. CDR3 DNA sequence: TGTGCCAGCAGCTTAGTCGGTACAGGAAACTACTATGGCTACACCTTC. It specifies CASSLVGTGNYYGYTF.

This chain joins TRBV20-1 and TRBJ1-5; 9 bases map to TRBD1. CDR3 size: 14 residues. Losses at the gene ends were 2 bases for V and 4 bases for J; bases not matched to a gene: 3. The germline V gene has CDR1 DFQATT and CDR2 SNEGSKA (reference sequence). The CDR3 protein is CSARQGTGNQPQHF. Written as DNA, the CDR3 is TGCAGTGCTAGACAAGGGACAGGGAATCAGCCCCAGCATTTT.

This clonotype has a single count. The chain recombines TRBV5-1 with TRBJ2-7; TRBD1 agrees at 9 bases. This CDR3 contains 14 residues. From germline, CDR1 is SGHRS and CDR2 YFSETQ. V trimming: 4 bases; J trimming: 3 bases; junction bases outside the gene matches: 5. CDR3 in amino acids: CASSPPDRGYEQYF. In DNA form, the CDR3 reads TGCGCCAGCAGCCCTCCGGACAGGGGCTACGAGCAGTACTTC.

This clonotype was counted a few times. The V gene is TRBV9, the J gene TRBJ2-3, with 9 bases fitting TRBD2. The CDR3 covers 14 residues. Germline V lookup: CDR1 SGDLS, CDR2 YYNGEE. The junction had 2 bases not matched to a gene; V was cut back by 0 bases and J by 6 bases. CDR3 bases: TGTGCCAGCAGCGTAGTAGCGGGGGACGATACGCAGTATTTT. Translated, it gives CASSVVAGDDTQYF.

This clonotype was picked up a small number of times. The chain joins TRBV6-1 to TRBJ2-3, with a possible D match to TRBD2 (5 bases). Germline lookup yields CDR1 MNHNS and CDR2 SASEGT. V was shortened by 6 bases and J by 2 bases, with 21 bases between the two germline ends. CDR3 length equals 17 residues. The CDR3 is CASRPGQRRFPTDTQYF. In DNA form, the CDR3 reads TGTGCCAGCAGGCCCGGGCAGCGGAGGTTCCCCACAGATACGCAGTATTTT.

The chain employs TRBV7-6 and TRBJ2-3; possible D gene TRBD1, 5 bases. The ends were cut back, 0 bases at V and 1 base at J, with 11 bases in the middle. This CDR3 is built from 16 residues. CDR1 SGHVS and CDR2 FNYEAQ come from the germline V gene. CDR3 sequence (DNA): TGTGCCAGCAGCTTAGCAGGGGTTGGGGGCACAGATACGCAGTATTTT. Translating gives CASSLAGVGGTDTQYF. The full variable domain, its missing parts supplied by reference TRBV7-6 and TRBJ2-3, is GAGVSQSPRYKVTKRGQDVALRCDPISGHVSLYWYRQALGQGPEFLTYFNYEAQQDKSGLPNDRFSAERPEGSISTLTIQRTEQRDSAMYRCASSLAGVGGTDTQYFGPGTRLTVL.